The rows below give T cell receptor beta chains drawn from one sample of a study of T cells in Graves' hyperthyroidism and ophthalmopathy. From the multiplex PCR reads, TCRdb called clonotypes with MiXCR, one entry per CDR3 protein. The sample contains roughly 630,000 distinct CDR3 sequences, roughly 14% of which appear only once. The sequencing input was blood. The receptor set was obtained from a woman aged 30 to 39 with Graves' hyperthyroidism. Both conserved end residues are part of each CDR3. The order of the fields is clone size, J gene, V gene, D gene, CDR3 DNA, CDR3 protein. D genes are given only for firm matches. Part of the rows lack a size; the others show once, few, many or a class for expanded clones.

size: many
J: TRBJ2-2
V: TRBV7-3
D: NA
DNA: TGTGCCAGCAGCTTAGAGGGTTGGGCCGGGGAGCTGTTTTTT
CDR3: CASSLEGWAGELFF

size: NA
J: TRBJ2-2
V: TRBV7-7
D: NA
DNA: TGTGCTAGCAGCAATGGACTGAACACCGGGGAGCTGTTTTTT
CDR3: CASSNGLNTGELFF

size: NA
J: TRBJ2-1
V: TRBV6-5
D: TRBD1
DNA: TGTGCCAGCAGTTACTCGGGGACAGGGGGCTTCAATGAGCAGTTCTTC
CDR3: CASSYSGTGGFNEQFF

size: NA
J: TRBJ2-3
V: TRBV13
D: NA
DNA: TGTGCCAGCAGCTTAGTTAGTGAAGGCTTCGCCACAGATACGCAGTATTTT
CDR3: CASSLVSEGFATDTQYF

size: few
J: TRBJ1-2
V: TRBV10-3
D: NA
DNA: TGTGCCATCAGCCACCCCGGGGGGGGCTATGGCTACACCTTC
CDR3: CAISHPGGGYGYTF

size: NA
J: TRBJ1-2
V: TRBV6-4
D: NA
DNA: TGTGCCAGCAGTTATGGGGGGAGGGGCGACTATGGCTACACCTTC
CDR3: CASSYGGRGDYGYTF

size: many
J: TRBJ2-2
V: TRBV5-1
D: NA
DNA: TGTGCCAGCAGCTTGACTGGGAACACCGGGGAGCTGTTTTTT
CDR3: CASSLTGNTGELFF

size: many
J: TRBJ2-1
V: TRBV7-9
D: TRBD2
DNA: TGTGCCAGCGTAGGGACTAGCGGGAGCAATGAGCAGTTCTTC
CDR3: CASVGTSGSNEQFF

size: many
J: TRBJ2-5
V: TRBV12-3/TRBV12-4
D: NA
DNA: TGTGCCAGCAGTCCGAGGACCCAAGCAGAGACCCAGTACTTC
CDR3: CASSPRTQAETQYF

size: many
J: TRBJ2-1
V: TRBV10-3
D: TRBD2
DNA: TGTGCCATCAGTAAAGGGACTAGCGGGAGATCTTATAACAATGAGCAGTTCTTC
CDR3: CAISKGTSGRSYNNEQFF

size: NA
J: TRBJ2-3
V: TRBV6-2/TRBV6-3
D: TRBD1
DNA: TGTGCCAGCAGTCAGGGACAGGTGGCCGATACGCAGTATTTT
CDR3: CASSQGQVADTQYF

size: many
J: TRBJ1-5
V: TRBV2
D: TRBD1
DNA: TGTGCCACCTTAGACAGGGTGGGCGGTCAGCCCCAGCATTTT
CDR3: CATLDRVGGQPQHF

size: few
J: TRBJ2-3
V: TRBV6-1
D: TRBD1
DNA: TGTGCCAGCAGTGATGGAACAGGGGTCGATACGCAGTATTTT
CDR3: CASSDGTGVDTQYF

size: many
J: TRBJ2-4
V: TRBV30
D: NA
DNA: TGTGCCTGTCTTGGGGATCCAAAAAACATTCAGTACTTC
CDR3: CACLGDPKNIQYF

size: NA
J: TRBJ2-7
V: TRBV5-1
D: NA
DNA: TGCGCCAGCAGCTTGGGTGTCCGCGGGACCGAGCAGTACTTC
CDR3: CASSLGVRGTEQYF

size: NA
J: TRBJ2-7
V: TRBV6-5
D: TRBD2
DNA: TGTGCCAGCAGTTACGCGGGACTAGTCTACGAGCAGTACTTC
CDR3: CASSYAGLVYEQYF

size: many
J: TRBJ2-7
V: TRBV7-2
D: TRBD2
DNA: TGTGCCAGCAGCTTAAATCGGCTAGCGGGATCCTACGAGCAGTACTTC
CDR3: CASSLNRLAGSYEQYF

size: many
J: TRBJ2-3
V: TRBV11-2
D: TRBD2
DNA: TGTGCCAGCAGCTTAGCCCTGGCGGGAGTCTTCGAGATGGGCACAGATACGCAGTATTTT
CDR3: CASSLALAGVFEMGTDTQYF

size: many
J: TRBJ2-1
V: TRBV7-2
D: NA
DNA: TGTGCCAGCAGCCAAAGGGGAACACCCTACAATGAGCAGTTCTTC
CDR3: CASSQRGTPYNEQFF

size: many
J: TRBJ2-7
V: TRBV28
D: TRBD1
DNA: TGTGCCAGCAGTTCCCGCCGGGACAGGGAGGGAGGCGAGCAGTACTTC
CDR3: CASSSRRDREGGEQYF

size: NA
J: TRBJ1-5
V: TRBV19
D: NA
DNA: TGTGCCAGTAGTATAGATCGGGACGTTCAGCCCCAGCATTTT
CDR3: CASSIDRDVQPQHF

size: many
J: TRBJ2-1
V: TRBV3-1
D: TRBD2
DNA: TGTGCCAGCAAAAGCGGGAGCTCCTACAATGAGCAGTTCTTC
CDR3: CASKSGSSYNEQFF